The 21 T cell receptor beta chains listed next were all sequenced from one sample in a study of control samples from healthy donors and cancer patients. TCRdb's copy holds only in-frame clones and misses some; the assay was immunoSEQ multiplex PCR. The table records some 150,000 clones, 91% of them present only once. Sequenced: blood. The receptors derive from a woman between 25 and 40 years old in good health.

This sequence joins TRBV6-2 or TRBV6-3 and TRBJ2-1, with 9 bases matching TRBD2. V trimming: 5 bases; J trimming: 8 bases; junction bases outside the gene matches: 7. This CDR3 is 14 amino acids long. Germline CDR1 reads MNHEY; CDR2 reads SVGEGT. Here the CDR3 DNA reads TGTGCCAGCAGTCGGGGACTAGCAGGCTATGAGCAGTTCTTC. This codes for CASSRGLAGYEQFF.

On this clone itself: At the DNA level, this CDR3 is encoded by other sequences in the same sample as well. J is TRBJ1-1 and V is TRBV18, with TRBD1 as a possible D gene (5 bases). Trimming stripped 2 bases from V and 4 bases from J, with 8 bases between. The CDR3 is 13 amino acids. Germline CDR1 KGHSH, CDR2 LQKENI. The CDR3 coding sequence is TGTGCCAGCTCACCATCTAGGGGCACTGAAGCTTTCTTT. As protein: CASSPSRGTEAFF.

CDR3 sequence: CASSEALSGRGETQYF. CDR3 coding DNA: TGTGCCAGCAGTGAAGCGCTTAGCGGGAGGGGAGAGACCCAGTACTTC. V is TRBV2 and J is TRBJ2-5; 11 nucleotides agree with TRBD2. The germline V gene encodes CDR1 SNHLY and CDR2 FYNNEI. The V and J ends lost 0 bases and 4 bases, in that order; junction bases with no gene match: 4. This CDR3 spans 16 amino acids.

In its sample, this clone was seen once. The chain is built from TRBV5-6 and TRBJ1-6; no definite D call. V was pared by 6 bases and J by 8 bases, with 24 bases between. The CDR3 spans 17 residues. CDR1 SGHDT and CDR2 YYEEEE come from the germline V gene. Here the CDR3 reads CASTSFFGGERDSPLHF. The CDR3 DNA reads as TGTGCCAGCACTTCCTTCTTCGGCGGGGAGAGGGATTCACCCCTCCACTTT. The full variable domain, in which reference TRBV5-6 and TRBJ1-6 provide the parts outside the CDR3, is DAGVTQSPTHLIKTRGQQVTLRCSPKSGHDTVSWYQQALGQGPQFIFQYYEEEERQRGNFPDRFSGHQFPNYSSELNVNALLLGDSALYLCASTSFFGGERDSPLHFGNGTRLTVT.

J is TRBJ2-5 and V is TRBV18, with TRBD1 matching 8 bases. The V gene end was trimmed by 3 bases and the J gene end by 4 bases; junction bases not matched to a gene: 1. Germline V gene lookup returns CDR1 KGHSH and CDR2 LQKENI. The CDR3 is made up of 13 amino acids. CDR3: CASSPGTGETQYF. The CDR3 DNA reads as TGTGCCAGCTCACCCGGGACAGGAGAGACCCAGTACTTC.

In this sample, this clone turned up once. The rearrangement uses TRBV28 and TRBJ1-1; D call uncertain. Germline V gives CDR1 MDHEN, CDR2 SYDVKM. V gave up 6 bases and J gave up 0 bases, with 11 bases separating them. The CDR3 length is 14 residues. In DNA form, the CDR3 reads TGTGCCAGCAGAGGACCTACCATGAACACTGAAGCTTTCTTT. This gives the protein CASRGPTMNTEAFF.

This chain joins TRBV10-3 and TRBJ1-5; D perhaps matches TRBD1 (5 bases). This CDR3 contains 13 residues. Germline V CDR1 and CDR2: ENHRY, SYGVKD. The V and J ends lost 10 bases and 0 bases respectively, with 10 bases between them. The CDR3 sequence is CASRQYSNQPQHF. The CDR3 bases are TGTGCCAGTAGACAGTATAGCAATCAGCCCCAGCATTTT.

The chain links TRBV5-1 to TRBJ2-1, with 14 bases fitting TRBD2. The CDR3 sequence is 19 residues long. With 3 bases clipped from V and 2 bases from J, the junction kept 10 bases outside the gene matches. Germline V gene data show CDR1 as SGHRS and CDR2 as YFSETQ. CDR3 loop: CASSWPGTSGGLTYNEQFF. For the CDR3, the DNA is TGCGCCAGCAGCTGGCCCGGGACTAGCGGGGGCCTTACCTACAATGAGCAGTTCTTC.

This clone was observed once. Written as DNA, the CDR3 is TGTGCCAGCTCACCCAATCGGGTCTCTGGAAACACCATATATTTT. Translating it yields CASSPNRVSGNTIYF. The V gene is TRBV18, the J gene TRBJ1-3; D remains ambiguous. The V and J ends lost 3 bases and 0 bases respectively, with 9 bases between them. CDR3 size: 15 residues. The V gene's germline CDR1 is KGHSH and CDR2 LQKENI.

The CDR3 region is CASSAKQGTGELFF. The CDR3 nucleotides read TGCGCCAGCAGTGCAAAACAGGGCACCGGGGAGCTGTTTTTT. This sequence joins TRBV10-1 and TRBJ2-2; TRBD1 is a possible D gene (6 bases). CDR3 length: 14 amino acids. Trimming removed 4 bases from V and 4 bases from J, with 10 bases in between. Per germline, CDR1 WNHNN and CDR2 SYGVQD (reference sequence).

This sequence joins TRBV5-6 and TRBJ2-7; 8 bases line up with TRBD1. The germline CDR1 and CDR2 sequences are SGHDT and YYEEEE. The CDR3 consists of 14 residues. The V segment lost 1 base and the J segment 2 bases; nucleotides outside the gene matches: 2. The chain's CDR3 is CASSLQGAPYEQYF. The CDR3 region has the DNA TGTGCCAGCAGCTTGCAGGGGGCGCCCTACGAGCAGTACTTC.

CDR3 bases: TGTGCCAGCAGCTTGGGACAGGGGTCCGGGGAGCTGTTTTTT. The encoded protein is CASSLGQGSGELFF. This chain connects TRBV7-8 to TRBJ2-2, with 10 bases aligning to TRBD1. Germline assignment: CDR1 SGHVS and CDR2 FQNEAQ. The CDR3 covers 14 residues. V dropped 3 bases and J dropped 6; count of bases not matched to a gene: 1.

The chain employs TRBV4-3 and TRBJ2-1, with TRBD2 as a possible D gene (5 bases). Per the germline V gene, CDR1 is LGHNA and CDR2 is YSLEER. The CDR3 covers 13 residues. Trimming shortened V by 0 bases and J by 12 bases, and 12 bases separated the two germline ends. The CDR3: CASSQDASSGQFF. The CDR3 DNA sequence: TGCGCCAGCAGCCAAGATGCCAGCAGCGGGCAGTTCTTC.

The V and J genes are TRBV7-3 and TRBJ2-6, with 7 nucleotides matching TRBD2. Trimming at V came to 5 bases and at J to 0 bases, leaving 10 bases not matched to a gene. The CDR3 has 18 residues. Germline-derived CDR1 and CDR2 are SGHTA and FQGTGA. The CDR3 sequence is CASSPRLASYSGANVLTF. CDR3 coding DNA: TGTGCCAGCAGCCCCAGACTAGCTTCCTACTCTGGGGCCAACGTCCTGACTTTC. Together with reference TRBV7-3 and TRBJ2-6, the CDR3 gives the full variable domain: GAGVSQTPSNKVTEKGKYVELRCDPISGHTALYWYRQSLGQGPEFLIYFQGTGAADDSGLPNDRFFAVRPEGSVSTLKIQRTERGDSAVYLCASSPRLASYSGANVLTFGAGSRLTVL.

The chain joins TRBV6-5 to TRBJ2-2; D possibly corresponds to TRBD2 (5 bases). V shed 7 bases and J shed 3 bases, with 9 bases lying between them. This CDR3 contains 13 residues. Germline CDR1 MNHEY, CDR2 SVGAGI. CDR3 sequence reads: CASNLLDTGELFF. The CDR3 DNA sequence: TGTGCCAGCAACCTACTAGACACCGGGGAGCTGTTTTTT.

This chain connects TRBV7-6 to TRBJ2-3; 14 bases are shared with TRBD2. Trimming removed 6 bases from V and 7 bases from J; junction bases left unmatched: 6. Germline V CDR1 and CDR2: SGHVS, FNYEAQ. The CDR3 is 15 residues long. The DNA of the CDR3 is TGTGCCAGCAGATCCGGGACTAGCGGGAGAAATACGCAGTATTTT. Translating it yields CASRSGTSGRNTQYF.

This chain uses TRBV4-1 with TRBJ2-6; 9 nucleotides agree with TRBD1. V dropped 1 base and J dropped 2; count of bases not matched to a gene: 3. Germline V CDR1 and CDR2: MGHRA, YSYEKL. This CDR3 has 17 amino acids. The DNA for the CDR3 is TGCGCCAGCAGCCAAGGGGACAGGGCAACTGGGGCCAACGTCCTGACTTTC. This gives the protein CASSQGDRATGANVLTF.

The rearrangement joins TRBV7-2 to TRBJ2-3, with 16 bases matching TRBD2. The J segment lost 10 bases and the V segment lost 2 bases, leaving 3 bases of the junction unmatched. The length of the CDR3 is 15 residues. Germline V gene sequence: CDR1 SGHTA, CDR2 FQGNSA. The CDR3 DNA is TGTGCCAGCAGCTTACAAGGGACTAGCGGGAGGGCGCAGTATTTT. Translated: CASSLQGTSGRAQYF.

The V and J genes are TRBV7-2 and TRBJ2-5, with 11 bases that match TRBD2. The V segment lost 1 base and the J segment 4 bases; nucleotides outside the gene matches: 8. This CDR3 spans 17 amino acids. Germline values: CDR1 SGHTA, CDR2 FQGNSA. In DNA form, the CDR3 reads TGTGCCAGCAGCTTAGGGGGCCTAGCGGGGGGTCCAGAGACCCAGTACTTC. It specifies CASSLGGLAGGPETQYF. The full variable domain, completed using reference TRBV7-2 and TRBJ2-5, is GAGVSQSPSNKVTEKGKDVELRCDPISGHTALYWYRQSLGQGLEFLIYFQGNSAPDKSGLPSDRFSAERTGGSVSTLTIQRTQQEDSAVYLCASSLGGLAGGPETQYFGPGTRLLVL.

The chain is built from TRBV6-5 and TRBJ2-5; 9 bases are shared with TRBD2. The germline V gene encodes CDR1 MNHEY and CDR2 SVGAGI. The V gene end was trimmed by 2 bases and the J gene end by 5 bases; junction bases not matched to a gene: 6. This CDR3 spans 15 amino acids. The CDR3 region is CASSYTGTSPETQYF. DNA of the CDR3: TGTGCCAGCAGTTACACCGGGACTAGCCCCGAGACCCAGTACTTC.

J is TRBJ1-3 and V is TRBV7-6; D is perhaps TRBD1 (6 bases). The V gene's germline CDR1 is SGHVS and CDR2 FNYEAQ. V gave up 6 bases and J gave up 0 bases, with 12 bases separating them. CDR3 size: 15 residues. CDR3: CASSPDRHSGNTIYF. In DNA, the CDR3 is TGTGCCAGCAGTCCCGACAGGCACTCTGGAAACACCATATATTTT.